This is a list of T cell receptor beta chains from one sample in a study of CD8 T cells in Susac syndrome. TCRdb re-called the immunoSEQ multiplex PCR reads through MiXCR, storing one row per CDR3 protein. The profile covers 100,000 to 150,000 distinct CDR3 sequences, with 85% to 95% appearing a single time and around 0.27% taken by the ten largest. The sequenced sample consisted of CD8+ T cells from PBMCs. These receptors originate from a human donor with Susac syndrome. Each CDR3 is given with its conserved first and last residue. Each record gives: D gene, J gene, clone size, V gene, CDR3 protein, CDR3 DNA. A D gene is named only where the DNA matches it firmly. Expanded clones get a size class; other rows say once, few or many, or leave the size out.

TRBD2 | TRBJ2-3 | . | TRBV20-1 | CSAWTSGESTDTQYF | TGCAGTGCCTGGACTAGCGGGGAAAGCACAGATACGCAGTATTTT
. | TRBJ1-2 | . | TRBV29-1 | CSASPVGGREGYTF | TGCAGCGCTTCCCCAGTCGGGGGCAGGGAGGGCTACACCTTC
. | TRBJ1-1 | . | TRBV7-8 | CASSLGQSNTEAFF | TGTGCCAGCAGCTTAGGACAGTCGAACACTGAAGCTTTCTTT
. | TRBJ2-7 | . | TRBV7-9 | CASSFPDAAYEQYF | TGTGCCAGCAGCTTCCCGGACGCCGCCTACGAGCAGTACTTC
TRBD1 | TRBJ2-1 | . | TRBV5-1 | CASSSVRDRGSPEQFF | TGCGCCAGCAGCTCCGTCCGGGACAGGGGTAGCCCTGAGCAGTTCTTC
. | TRBJ2-7 | . | TRBV7-9 | CASSYRERYEQYF | TGTGCCAGCAGCTACAGGGAACGCTACGAGCAGTACTTC
. | TRBJ2-7 | . | TRBV15 | CATSRGAMGSYEQYF | TGTGCCACCAGCAGGGGGGCCATGGGGTCCTACGAGCAGTACTTC
TRBD1 | TRBJ2-5 | . | TRBV5-1 | CASSHGTVHLIRETQYF | TGCGCCAGCAGCCACGGGACAGTCCACCTAATTCGTGAGACCCAGTACTTC
. | TRBJ2-7 | . | TRBV27 | CASSSDPPYEQYF | TGTGCCAGCAGTTCCGATCCACCGTACGAGCAGTACTTC
TRBD1 | TRBJ1-1 | . | TRBV5-6 | CASSFGQGYTEAFF | TGTGCCAGCAGCTTCGGACAGGGGTATACTGAAGCTTTCTTT
TRBD1 | TRBJ2-5 | . | TRBV15 | CATWTGTWGETQYF | TGTGCCACCTGGACAGGGACTTGGGGAGAGACCCAGTACTTC
TRBD1 | TRBJ2-1 | . | TRBV9 | CASSVATALTGRHEQFF | TGTGCCAGCAGCGTAGCTACGGCCCTGACAGGGCGTCATGAGCAGTTCTTC
TRBD1 | TRBJ2-3 | . | TRBV5-1 | CASSSQGELDTQYF | TGCGCCAGCAGCTCACAGGGGGAGTTAGATACGCAGTATTTT
. | TRBJ2-1 | . | TRBV9 | CASSVRPAYNEQFF | TGTGCCAGCAGCGTAAGGCCGGCCTACAATGAGCAGTTCTTC
TRBD2 | TRBJ2-1 | once | TRBV13 | CASSPETSGGAGEFYNEQFF | TGTGCCAGCAGCCCCGAGACTAGCGGGGGGGCCGGGGAGTTCTACAATGAGCAGTTCTTC
. | TRBJ2-3 | . | TRBV3-1 | CASSQRPSVADTQYF | TGTGCCAGCAGCCAAAGGCCTAGCGTGGCAGATACGCAGTATTTT
. | TRBJ2-4 | . | TRBV4-1 | CASSQESRGVKNIQYF | TGCGCCAGCAGCCAAGAATCCAGGGGAGTCAAAAACATTCAGTACTTC
. | TRBJ2-7 | . | TRBV29-1 | CSVTGIGQGTPYEQYF | TGCAGCGTAACCGGGATTGGGCAGGGTACCCCCTACGAGCAGTACTTC
. | TRBJ2-7 | . | TRBV9 | CASSQYGAEQYF | TGTGCCAGCAGCCAATACGGCGCCGAGCAGTACTTC
. | TRBJ2-4 | . | TRBV9 | CASSESGGGDIQYF | TGTGCCAGCAGCGAAAGTGGAGGGGGGGACATTCAGTACTTC
. | TRBJ2-1 | . | TRBV20-1 | CSASVQGEGNEQFF | TGCAGTGCTAGTGTGCAGGGGGAGGGAAATGAGCAGTTCTTC
TRBD2 | TRBJ2-1 | . | TRBV19 | CASSVAAGGGEQFF | TGTGCCAGTAGCGTTGCAGCGGGGGGCGGTGAGCAGTTCTTC
TRBD2 | TRBJ2-5 | . | TRBV6-5 | CASSPRGGETQYF | TGTGCCAGCAGTCCCCGGGGGGGAGAGACCCAGTACTTC
. | TRBJ2-2 | few | TRBV27 | CASSLWGTGELFF | TGTGCCAGCAGTTTATGGGGGACCGGGGAGCTGTTTTTT
. | TRBJ1-2 | . | TRBV7-2 | CASSLVSLPRGYTF | TGTGCCAGCAGCTTAGTCTCACTCCCGAGAGGCTACACCTTC
. | TRBJ2-7 | . | TRBV3-1 | CASSQWTATYEQYF | TGTGCCAGCAGCCAATGGACAGCTACCTACGAGCAGTACTTC
. | TRBJ2-5 | . | TRBV7-9 | CASSFSPVGIETQYF | TGTGCCAGCAGCTTCAGTCCCGTGGGGATCGAGACCCAGTACTTC
. | TRBJ2-3 | . | TRBV19 | CASSAGGSSTDTQYF | TGTGCCAGTAGTGCCGGCGGTAGCAGCACAGATACGCAGTATTTT
TRBD2 | TRBJ2-1 | . | TRBV11-2 | CASSAASSGSSYNEQFF | TGTGCCAGCAGCGCCGCTTCTAGCGGGAGCTCCTACAATGAGCAGTTCTTC
TRBD1 | TRBJ1-5 | . | TRBV27 | CASSLTGMVNQPQHF | TGTGCCAGCAGTTTGACAGGGATGGTCAATCAGCCCCAGCATTTT
. | TRBJ2-3 | . | TRBV29-1 | CSVEGGTPGDTQYF | TGCAGCGTTGAGGGAGGGACACCCGGAGATACGCAGTATTTT
. | TRBJ1-1 | . | TRBV6-2/TRBV6-3 | CAAGGDTEAFF | TGTGCGGCGGGGGGGGACACTGAAGCTTTCTTT
. | TRBJ2-7 | . | TRBV6-2/TRBV6-3 | CASTVARNNEQYF | TGTGCCAGCACCGTTGCCCGGAACAACGAGCAGTACTTC